The rows below give T cell receptor beta chains drawn from one sample of a study of blood T cell repertoires in COVID-19. Assay: immunoSEQ multiplex PCR; the TCRdb copy retains only in-frame clones and omits some. The table shows 140,000 or so clones, with about 84% occurring only once. Sequences were obtained from peripheral blood. The origin of the receptors is a woman between 45 and 65 years old with acute or convalescent COVID-19. CDR3s include the opening cysteine and the closing phenylalanine or tryptophan. D genes are given only for firm matches. The size entry is marked missing in some rows and otherwise reads once, few, many or a size class.

v_call: TRBV6-5; j_call: TRBJ1-1; clone_size: -; d_call: -; cdr3_aa: CASTKVAGAFSEAFF; cdr3_nt: TGTGCCAGCACCAAAGTGGCGGGGGCCTTCTCTGAAGCTTTCTTT
v_call: TRBV29-1; j_call: TRBJ2-7; clone_size: -; d_call: -; cdr3_aa: CSVRAGSYEQYF; cdr3_nt: TGCAGCGTGCGGGCGGGCTCCTACGAGCAGTACTTC
v_call: TRBV6-5; j_call: TRBJ1-2; clone_size: -; d_call: TRBD1; cdr3_aa: CASSRRQGWGYTF; cdr3_nt: TGTGCCAGCAGCCGTAGACAGGGCTGGGGCTACACCTTC
v_call: TRBV7-9; j_call: TRBJ1-5; clone_size: -; d_call: -; cdr3_aa: CASSLSQGGNQPQHF; cdr3_nt: TGTGCCAGCAGCTTAAGTCAGGGCGGTAATCAGCCCCAGCATTTT
v_call: TRBV7-9; j_call: TRBJ2-3; clone_size: -; d_call: -; cdr3_aa: CASSRNTGVPGTDTQYF; cdr3_nt: TGTGCCAGCAGCCGCAATACGGGAGTACCTGGCACAGATACGCAGTATTTT
v_call: TRBV28; j_call: TRBJ1-5; clone_size: -; d_call: -; cdr3_aa: CASRQGGGSNQPQHF; cdr3_nt: TGTGCCAGCAGGCAGGGAGGAGGTAGCAATCAGCCCCAGCATTTT
v_call: TRBV7-3; j_call: TRBJ2-1; clone_size: -; d_call: TRBD2; cdr3_aa: CASSLGAGTSIRSSYNEQFF; cdr3_nt: TGTGCCAGCAGCTTAGGGGCAGGGACTAGTATAAGGAGCTCCTACAATGAGCAGTTCTTC
v_call: TRBV3-1/TRBV3-2; j_call: TRBJ2-5; clone_size: -; d_call: TRBD2; cdr3_aa: CASSQNAGGVQETQYF; cdr3_nt: TGTGCCAGCAGCCAAAATGCGGGGGGCGTCCAAGAGACCCAGTACTTC
v_call: TRBV7-8; j_call: TRBJ2-7; clone_size: -; d_call: -; cdr3_aa: CASSLRGGGGEQYF; cdr3_nt: TGTGCCAGCAGCTTAAGGGGAGGAGGCGGCGAGCAGTACTTC
v_call: TRBV3-1/TRBV3-2; j_call: TRBJ1-2; clone_size: -; d_call: -; cdr3_aa: CASSQGDRPNYGYTF; cdr3_nt: TGTGCCAGCAGCCAAGGCGACAGACCTAACTATGGCTACACCTTC
v_call: TRBV5-8; j_call: TRBJ1-1; clone_size: -; d_call: -; cdr3_aa: CASSLDGAFEAFF; cdr3_nt: TGTGCCAGCAGCTTGGACGGAGCCTTTGAAGCTTTCTTT
v_call: TRBV5-5; j_call: TRBJ2-1; clone_size: once; d_call: TRBD2; cdr3_aa: CASSFPPAAGGGYEQFF; cdr3_nt: TGTGCCAGCAGCTTCCCCCCCGCCGCGGGGGGCGGATATGAGCAGTTCTTC
v_call: TRBV2; j_call: TRBJ2-1; clone_size: -; d_call: TRBD2; cdr3_aa: CASIEIAGVDNEQFF; cdr3_nt: TGTGCCAGCATCGAAATAGCGGGGGTCGACAATGAGCAGTTCTTC
v_call: TRBV2; j_call: TRBJ2-5; clone_size: -; d_call: TRBD1; cdr3_aa: CASSELRGRGQETQYF; cdr3_nt: TGTGCCAGCAGTGAACTTAGGGGAAGGGGGCAGGAGACCCAGTACTTC
v_call: TRBV3-1/TRBV3-2; j_call: TRBJ1-1; clone_size: -; d_call: TRBD1; cdr3_aa: CASSPGTGDTEAFF; cdr3_nt: TGTGCCAGCAGCCCCGGGACAGGGGACACTGAAGCTTTCTTT
v_call: TRBV5-6; j_call: TRBJ1-1; clone_size: -; d_call: -; cdr3_aa: CASRNRVVGTEAFF; cdr3_nt: TGTGCCAGCAGGAACAGGGTGGTAGGCACTGAAGCTTTCTTT
v_call: TRBV19; j_call: TRBJ1-5; clone_size: -; d_call: TRBD1; cdr3_aa: CASSTLRGTGWLAQHF; cdr3_nt: TGTGCCAGTAGTACATTAAGGGGGACAGGGTGGTTGGCCCAGCATTTT
v_call: TRBV7-8; j_call: TRBJ1-1; clone_size: -; d_call: TRBD1; cdr3_aa: CASSLGDRREAFF; cdr3_nt: TGTGCCAGCAGCTTAGGGGACAGGCGTGAAGCTTTCTTT
v_call: TRBV7-3; j_call: TRBJ2-2; clone_size: -; d_call: -; cdr3_aa: CASSFSGGLDSSNTGELFF; cdr3_nt: TGTGCCAGCAGCTTCTCAGGTGGATTGGACAGTTCAAACACCGGGGAGCTGTTTTTT
v_call: TRBV5-5; j_call: TRBJ1-6; clone_size: -; d_call: TRBD1; cdr3_aa: CASSLDRGLWNSPLHF; cdr3_nt: TGTGCCAGCAGCTTGGACAGGGGGCTTTGGAATTCACCCCTCCACTTT
v_call: TRBV18; j_call: TRBJ2-1; clone_size: -; d_call: -; cdr3_aa: CASSPPSGGHHNEQFF; cdr3_nt: TGTGCCAGCTCACCACCTTCCGGAGGCCACCACAATGAGCAGTTCTTC
v_call: TRBV10-3; j_call: TRBJ2-5; clone_size: -; d_call: -; cdr3_aa: CAISEPPGLGGDGTQYF; cdr3_nt: TGTGCCATCAGTGAACCCCCTGGGCTTGGAGGGGATGGGACCCAGTACTTC
v_call: TRBV30; j_call: TRBJ1-2; clone_size: -; d_call: TRBD1; cdr3_aa: CAWMETGGTGYTF; cdr3_nt: TGTGCCTGGATGGAGACAGGGGGCACAGGCTACACCTTC
v_call: TRBV7-9; j_call: TRBJ1-3; clone_size: -; d_call: -; cdr3_aa: CASRPATGYSGNTIYF; cdr3_nt: TGTGCCAGCAGACCTGCCACAGGTTACTCTGGAAACACCATATATTTT
v_call: TRBV19; j_call: TRBJ1-5; clone_size: -; d_call: -; cdr3_aa: CASSIERISNQPQHF; cdr3_nt: TGTGCCAGTAGTATCGAGAGGATAAGCAATCAGCCCCAGCATTTT
v_call: TRBV5-1; j_call: TRBJ2-7; clone_size: -; d_call: TRBD1; cdr3_aa: CASSSRTGGGIHEQYF; cdr3_nt: TGCGCCAGCAGCTCACGAACAGGGGGAGGAATTCACGAGCAGTACTTC
v_call: TRBV9; j_call: TRBJ1-6; clone_size: -; d_call: TRBD1; cdr3_aa: CASSDLWDSNSPLHF; cdr3_nt: TGTGCCAGCAGCGACCTCTGGGACAGTAATTCACCCCTCCACTTT
v_call: TRBV6-5; j_call: TRBJ2-1; clone_size: -; d_call: TRBD2; cdr3_aa: CASSNDLAGQQFF; cdr3_nt: TGTGCCAGCAGTAACGATCTAGCGGGGCAGCAGTTCTTC
v_call: TRBV19; j_call: TRBJ1-2; clone_size: -; d_call: TRBD1; cdr3_aa: CASSPTGVSYGYTF; cdr3_nt: TGTGCCAGTAGCCCGACAGGGGTATCTTATGGCTACACCTTC
v_call: TRBV11-2; j_call: TRBJ1-5; clone_size: -; d_call: TRBD1; cdr3_aa: CASSLDPGTDQPQHF; cdr3_nt: TGTGCCAGCAGCTTAGATCCGGGGACAGATCAACCCCAGCATTTT